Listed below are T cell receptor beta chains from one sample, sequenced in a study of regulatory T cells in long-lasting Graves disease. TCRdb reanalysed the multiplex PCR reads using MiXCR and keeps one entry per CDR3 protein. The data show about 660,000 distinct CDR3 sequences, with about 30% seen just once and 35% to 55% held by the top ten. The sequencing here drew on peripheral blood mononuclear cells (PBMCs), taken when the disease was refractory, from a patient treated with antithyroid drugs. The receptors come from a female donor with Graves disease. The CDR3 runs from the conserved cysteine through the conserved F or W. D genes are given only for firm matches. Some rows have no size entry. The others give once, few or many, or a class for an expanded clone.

DNA: TGCAGCGTTGGCAACCAGGGCGGTGGTGGAGAGACCCAGTACTTC
CDR3: CSVGNQGGGGETQYF
D: -
J: TRBJ2-5
V: TRBV29-1
size: -

DNA: TGTGCCAGCAGTTTATACAGGGGATCGGGAAACACCATATATTTT
CDR3: CASSLYRGSGNTIYF
D: TRBD1
J: TRBJ1-3
V: TRBV28
size: few

DNA: TGTGCCAGCAGCTCCTCGGACAGGGTCGCTAACGAGCAGTACTTC
CDR3: CASSSSDRVANEQYF
D: TRBD1
J: TRBJ2-7
V: TRBV13
size: many

DNA: TGTGCCAGCAGTGAAGCGCTGGGGGTCCCGGTCTCCTACGAGCAGTACTTC
CDR3: CASSEALGVPVSYEQYF
D: -
J: TRBJ2-7
V: TRBV2
size: few

DNA: TGTGCCAGCAGGAGAGACATCTATTCACCCCTCCACTTT
CDR3: CASRRDIYSPLHF
D: -
J: TRBJ1-6
V: TRBV7-3
size: -

DNA: TGTGCCAGCAGACGCGACAGGGTTCGAGGTATGAACACTGAAGCTTTCTTT
CDR3: CASRRDRVRGMNTEAFF
D: TRBD1
J: TRBJ1-1
V: TRBV6-1
size: -

DNA: TGTGCCAGCAGTCTAATGATGAACACTGAAGCTTTCTTT
CDR3: CASSLMMNTEAFF
D: -
J: TRBJ1-1
V: TRBV12-3/TRBV12-4
size: -

DNA: TGTGCCAGCAGCGTTGAGGAGGCAGGGTGGGGTGAGCAGTACTTC
CDR3: CASSVEEAGWGEQYF
D: -
J: TRBJ2-7
V: TRBV9
size: few

DNA: TGTGCCAGCAGTGAGACTAGCCTGACCTACAATGAGCAGTTCTTC
CDR3: CASSETSLTYNEQFF
D: TRBD2
J: TRBJ2-1
V: TRBV6-4
size: -

DNA: TGCGCCAGCAGCTTGGACGAGGGAATTAACTATGGCTACACCTTC
CDR3: CASSLDEGINYGYTF
D: -
J: TRBJ1-2
V: TRBV5-1
size: -

DNA: TGTGCCAGCTCACTAACTAGAGCGGGAGTCGCTGGGGCCAACGTCCTGACTTTC
CDR3: CASSLTRAGVAGANVLTF
D: TRBD2
J: TRBJ2-6
V: TRBV18
size: -

DNA: TGTGCCAGCAGTTACCGACAGGATTTTAATGAAAAACTGTTTTTT
CDR3: CASSYRQDFNEKLFF
D: -
J: TRBJ1-4
V: TRBV28
size: many

DNA: TGTGCCAGTAGTACTCCGGCACAGGGAACTAATGAAAAACTGTTTTTT
CDR3: CASSTPAQGTNEKLFF
D: -
J: TRBJ1-4
V: TRBV19
size: -

DNA: TGTGCCAGCAGTCTCTGGACTAGCGGGAGGTTCCTTCAAGAGACCCAGTACTTC
CDR3: CASSLWTSGRFLQETQYF
D: TRBD2
J: TRBJ2-5
V: TRBV27
size: -

DNA: TGTGCCAGCAGCGTATGGGACAACATCAATCAGCCCCAGCATTTT
CDR3: CASSVWDNINQPQHF
D: -
J: TRBJ1-5
V: TRBV9
size: -

DNA: TGCGCCAGCCAACTCGGGACAGGGTGGGCCGGGGAGCTGTTTTTT
CDR3: CASQLGTGWAGELFF
D: TRBD1
J: TRBJ2-2
V: TRBV4-1
size: -

DNA: TGTGCCTGGAGTGTACCTGGGACAAATTCACCCCTCCACTTT
CDR3: CAWSVPGTNSPLHF
D: -
J: TRBJ1-6
V: TRBV30
size: -

DNA: TGTGCCATCAGTGTTAGCGGGAGCTCCTACGAGCAGTACTTC
CDR3: CAISVSGSSYEQYF
D: TRBD2
J: TRBJ2-7
V: TRBV10-3
size: -